Each of the 14 T cell receptor beta chains below was sequenced from the same sample in a study of CD8+ T cells in alopecia areata. Following extraction, RNA underwent reverse transcription to cDNA, which served as the sequencing template. The protocol was immunoSEQ multiplex PCR, while the TCRdb copy is restricted to in-frame clones and leaves out a portion. The data contain 90,000 to 130,000 clones, approximately 63% of them seen just once; the ten biggest clones take up around a fifth. The sample consisted of CD8+ T cells sorted from blood. Receptors originate from a human donor in good health.

The chain couples TRBV4-2 to TRBJ2-7; perhaps TRBD2 as D (5 bases). Trimming left V 0 bases short and J 1 base short, with 13 bases between. Germline CDR1 LGHNA, CDR2 YNFKEQ. This CDR3 has 16 amino acids. The CDR3 loop is CASSQDMAGGSYEQYF. The CDR3 DNA follows: TGTGCCAGCAGCCAAGATATGGCAGGAGGATCCTACGAGCAGTACTTC.

This chain joins TRBV29-1 and TRBJ1-1; D ambiguous. Germline CDR1 reads SQVTM; CDR2 reads ANQGSEA. The length of the CDR3 is 11 residues. Between the trimmed V and J ends, which lost 7 bases and 2 bases, there was a span of 8 bases. For the CDR3, the DNA is TGCAGCGCTCCCGGCAACACTGAAGCTTTCTTT. Amino acids: CSAPGNTEAFF.

The chain uses TRBV7-9 and TRBJ1-2, with a possible D match to TRBD1 (5 bases). V was trimmed by 5 bases and J by 2 bases, leaving 18 bases between them. The germline gives CDR1 SEHNR, CDR2 FQNEAQ (reference sequence). The CDR3 extends over 16 amino acids. Here the CDR3 reads CASSAPGTADNYGYTF. CDR3 in DNA: TGTGCCAGCAGCGCCCCAGGGACGGCAGACAACTATGGCTACACCTTC. The full variable domain, with the rest looked up from reference TRBV7-9 and TRBJ1-2, is DTGVSQNPRHKITKRGQNVTFRCDPISEHNRLYWYRQTLGQGPEFLTYFQNEAQLEKSRLLSDRFSAERPKGSFSTLEIQRTEQGDSAMYLCASSAPGTADNYGYTFGSGTRLTVV.

V is TRBV29-1 and J is TRBJ1-1, with D perhaps TRBD1 (6 bases). The ends were cut back, 7 bases at V and 5 bases at J, with 14 bases in the middle. This CDR3 has 12 amino acids. Germline V lookup: CDR1 SQVTM, CDR2 ANQGSEA. The DNA of the CDR3 is TGCAGCGCGTTACAGGGTGGTACTGAAGCTTTCTTT. It yields the protein CSALQGGTEAFF.

J is TRBJ2-1 and V is TRBV5-6; 9 bases line up with TRBD1. J was trimmed by 5 bases and V by 4 bases; bases with no gene match: 10. Germline V gives CDR1 SGHDT, CDR2 YYEEEE. This CDR3 is 16 amino acids long. CDR3 nucleotide sequence: TGTGCCAGCAGCCCTGGTTGGGGACAGGGCCACAATGAGCAGTTCTTC. This sequence encodes CASSPGWGQGHNEQFF.

This clone has only a few counts. The chain recombines TRBV6-4 with TRBJ2-3; D perhaps matches TRBD1 (6 bases). Germline-derived CDR1 and CDR2 are MRHNA and SNTAGT. The CDR3 runs 15 residues. V lost 2 bases, J lost 2 bases, and 11 bases lay in between. CDR3 bases: TGTGCCAGCAGTGACGGGGGCAGTACCACAGATACGCAGTATTTT. Its protein is CASSDGGSTTDTQYF.

The chain carries TRBV11-2 and TRBJ1-1; D not certain. CDR3 size: 15 residues. The germline V gene has CDR1 SGHAT and CDR2 FQNNGV. V was cut by 6 bases and J by 4 bases, with 18 bases left in between. Here the CDR3 reads CASSHREMGPTEAFF. The CDR3 DNA sequence: TGTGCCAGCAGTCACCGCGAAATGGGTCCCACTGAAGCTTTCTTT.

The rearrangement uses TRBV6-4 and TRBJ1-2; D not certain. V was shortened by 6 bases and J by 6 bases, with 11 bases between the two germline ends. Germline lookup yields CDR1 MRHNA and CDR2 SNTAGT. CDR3 length equals 12 residues. The DNA of the CDR3 is TGTGCCAGCAGCGTACTGAGCGATGGCTACACCTTC. Protein sequence: CASSVLSDGYTF.

This clone has a handful of counts. The rearrangement links TRBV10-3 to TRBJ2-5; D uncertain. The CDR3 spans 13 residues. Germline CDR1 ENHRY, CDR2 SYGVKD. With 5 bases removed from V and 4 bases from J, the gap between germline ends came to 11 bases. CDR3 region: CAISHQVAETQYF. Written as DNA, the CDR3 is TGTGCCATCAGTCATCAGGTTGCAGAGACCCAGTACTTC.

The DNA for the CDR3 is TGTGCCAGTAGGGGACTAGCTAATGCTCACAATGAGCAGTTCTTC. Translated, it gives CASRGLANAHNEQFF. The chain joins TRBV27 to TRBJ2-1, with 9 bases matching TRBD2. The CDR3 totals 15 residues. The germline CDR1 and CDR2 sequences are MNHEY and SMNVEV (reference sequence). The J segment lost 5 bases and the V segment lost 9 bases, leaving 11 bases of the junction unmatched.

The J gene is TRBJ2-7, the V gene TRBV30; 7 bases fit TRBD2. This CDR3 spans 15 amino acids. Trimming at V came to 0 bases and at J to 1 base, leaving 6 bases not matched to a gene. Germline loops: CDR1 GTSNPN, CDR2 SVGIG (reference sequence). The DNA of the CDR3 is TGTGCCTGGAGTGTGGGCGGGGGAAAGTCCTACGAGCAGTACTTC. It yields the protein CAWSVGGGKSYEQYF.

V gene TRBV12-5 combines with J gene TRBJ1-1; D not resolved. The CDR3 has 12 residues. V lost 6 bases and J 4 bases, leaving 9 bases between the germline ends. Per the germline V gene, CDR1 is LGHNT and CDR2 is FRNRAP. The CDR3 loop reads CASGAHGTEAFF. The CDR3 bases are TGTGCTAGTGGCGCCCATGGCACTGAAGCTTTCTTT.

J is TRBJ1-1 and V is TRBV30; perhaps TRBD1 as D (5 bases). V lost 5 bases and J 6 bases, leaving 13 bases between the germline ends. Germline lookup yields CDR1 GTSNPN and CDR2 SVGIG (reference sequence). The CDR3 totals 12 residues. The CDR3 coding sequence is TGTGCCTGGGACAGTGGCTCCCCTGAAGCTTTCTTT. Its translation is CAWDSGSPEAFF.

The chain couples TRBV29-1 to TRBJ2-7, with D uncertain. V lost 4 bases, J lost 0 bases, and 10 bases lay in between. The CDR3 sequence is 13 residues long. Germline V gene lookup returns CDR1 SQVTM and CDR2 ANQGSEA. CDR3 residues: CSVVAQTSYEQYF. The CDR3 DNA is TGCAGCGTTGTAGCACAGACCTCCTACGAGCAGTACTTC.